This section outlines one TCR beta chain sequence together with its context. The antigen is unknown. This sample was taken from a study of cytomegalovirus exposure and HLA in healthy donors. The overall study: The 120 or so validation repertoires and the approximately 670 first-cohort repertoires shared a platform, a later analysis reported.

The CDR3 extends over 14 amino acids. CDR1 is SGHDT, CDR2 YYEEEE, per germline. Between the trimmed V and J ends, which lost 3 bases and 0 bases, there was a span of 9 bases. Using immunoSEQ multiplex PCR, the repertoire was profiled, and TCRdb retains in-frame clones only, with some absent. The table includes 120,000 or so clones, roughly 90% detected once. Broader study findings: Both high specificity and high sensitivity reportedly marked the classifier's diagnosis of cytomegalovirus status. Many donors shared some public TCRs, even though most TCR sequences were rare. A later analysis found first-cohort TCR clusters tended to co-occur in the 90 to 150 validation repertoires.

Sequenced: PBMCs. The chain links TRBV5-6 to TRBJ2-5; the D gene is possibly TRBD2 (5 bases). This TCR came from a woman in her 30s in good health and CMV-seropositive. Here the CDR3 DNA reads TGTGCCAGCAGCTCCCCACTAGACCAAGAGACCCAGTACTTC. As protein: CASSSPLDQETQYF.